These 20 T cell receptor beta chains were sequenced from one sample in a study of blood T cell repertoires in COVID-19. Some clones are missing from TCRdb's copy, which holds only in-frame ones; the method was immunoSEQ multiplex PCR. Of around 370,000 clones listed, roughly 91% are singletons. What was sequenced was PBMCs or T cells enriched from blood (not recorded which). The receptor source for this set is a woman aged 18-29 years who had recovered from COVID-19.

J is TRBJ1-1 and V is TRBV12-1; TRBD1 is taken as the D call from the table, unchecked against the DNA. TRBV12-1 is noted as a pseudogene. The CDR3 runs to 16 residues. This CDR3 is CASSSTGGQLNTEAFF. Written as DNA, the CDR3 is TGTGCCAGCAGCTCCACAGGGGGTCAACTGAACACTGAAGCTTTCTTT.

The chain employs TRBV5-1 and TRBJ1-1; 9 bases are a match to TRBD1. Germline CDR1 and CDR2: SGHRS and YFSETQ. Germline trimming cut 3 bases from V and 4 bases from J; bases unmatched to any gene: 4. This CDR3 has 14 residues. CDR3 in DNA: TGCGCCAGCAGCTCCCGGGACAGGGTCACTGAAGCTTTCTTT. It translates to CASSSRDRVTEAFF.

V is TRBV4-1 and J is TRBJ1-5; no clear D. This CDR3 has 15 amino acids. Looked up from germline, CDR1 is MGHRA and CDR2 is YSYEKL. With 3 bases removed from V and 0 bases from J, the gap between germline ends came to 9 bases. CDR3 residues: CASSQSEYSNQPQHF. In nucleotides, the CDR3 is TGCGCCAGCAGCCAGTCAGAATATAGCAATCAGCCCCAGCATTTT.

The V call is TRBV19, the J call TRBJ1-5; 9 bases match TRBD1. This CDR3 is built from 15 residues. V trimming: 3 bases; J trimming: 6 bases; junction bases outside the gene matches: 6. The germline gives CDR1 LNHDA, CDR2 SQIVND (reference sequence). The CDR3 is CASSIGQGNGQPQHF. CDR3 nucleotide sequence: TGTGCCAGTAGTATTGGACAGGGGAACGGTCAGCCCCAGCATTTT.

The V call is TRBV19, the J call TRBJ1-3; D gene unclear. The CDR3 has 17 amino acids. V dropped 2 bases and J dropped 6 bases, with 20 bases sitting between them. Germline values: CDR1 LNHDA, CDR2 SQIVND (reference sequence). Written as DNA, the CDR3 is TGTGCCAGTAGTATAAAGTATCGGACTCTAAAGGAAAACACCATATATTTT. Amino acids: CASSIKYRTLKENTIYF. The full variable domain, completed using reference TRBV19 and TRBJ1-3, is DGGITQSPKYLFRKEGQNVTLSCEQNLNHDAMYWYRQDPGQGLRLIYYSQIVNDFQKGDIAEGYSVSREKKESFPLTVTSAQKNPTAFYLCASSIKYRTLKENTIYFGEGSWLTVV.

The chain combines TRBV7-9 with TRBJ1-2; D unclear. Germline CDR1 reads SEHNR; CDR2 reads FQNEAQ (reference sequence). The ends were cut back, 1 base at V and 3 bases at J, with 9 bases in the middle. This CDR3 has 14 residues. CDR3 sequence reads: CASSLVAAYYGYTF. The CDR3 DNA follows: TGTGCCAGCAGCTTAGTAGCGGCGTACTATGGCTACACCTTC.

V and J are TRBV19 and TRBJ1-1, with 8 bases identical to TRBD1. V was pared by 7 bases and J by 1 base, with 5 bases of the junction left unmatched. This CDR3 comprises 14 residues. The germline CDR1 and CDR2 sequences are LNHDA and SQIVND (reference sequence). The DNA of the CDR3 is TGTGCCAGTACTTTAGGACAGGGGAACACTGAAGCTTTCTTT. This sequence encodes CASTLGQGNTEAFF. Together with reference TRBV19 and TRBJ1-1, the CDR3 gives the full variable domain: DGGITQSPKYLFRKEGQNVTLSCEQNLNHDAMYWYRQDPGQGLRLIYYSQIVNDFQKGDIAEGYSVSREKKESFPLTVTSAQKNPTAFYLCASTLGQGNTEAFFGQGTRLTVV.

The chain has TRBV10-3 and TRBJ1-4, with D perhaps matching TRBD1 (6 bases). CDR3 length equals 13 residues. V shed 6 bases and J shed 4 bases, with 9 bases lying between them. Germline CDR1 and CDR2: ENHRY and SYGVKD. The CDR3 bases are TGTGCCATCAGCCGGACAGATAATGAAAAACTGTTTTTT. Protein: CAISRTDNEKLFF.

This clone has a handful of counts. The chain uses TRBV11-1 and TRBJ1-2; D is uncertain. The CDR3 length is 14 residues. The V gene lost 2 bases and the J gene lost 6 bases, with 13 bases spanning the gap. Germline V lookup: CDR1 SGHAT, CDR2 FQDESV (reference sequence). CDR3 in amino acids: CASSLPPGIDGYTF. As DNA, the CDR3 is TGTGCCAGCAGCTTACCTCCGGGTATTGATGGCTACACCTTC.

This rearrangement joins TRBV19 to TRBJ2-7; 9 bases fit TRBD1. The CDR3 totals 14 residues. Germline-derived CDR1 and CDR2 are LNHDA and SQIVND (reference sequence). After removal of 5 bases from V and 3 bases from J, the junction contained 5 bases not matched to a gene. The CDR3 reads CASSPGTGIYEQYF. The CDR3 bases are TGTGCCAGTAGTCCTGGGACAGGGATCTACGAGCAGTACTTC.

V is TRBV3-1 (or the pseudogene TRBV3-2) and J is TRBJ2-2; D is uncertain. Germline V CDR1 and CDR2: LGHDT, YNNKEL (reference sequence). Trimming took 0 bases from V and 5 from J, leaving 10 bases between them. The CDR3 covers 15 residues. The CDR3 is CASSQDQRRTGELFF. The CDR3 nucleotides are TGTGCCAGCAGCCAAGATCAAAGGCGGACCGGGGAGCTGTTTTTT.

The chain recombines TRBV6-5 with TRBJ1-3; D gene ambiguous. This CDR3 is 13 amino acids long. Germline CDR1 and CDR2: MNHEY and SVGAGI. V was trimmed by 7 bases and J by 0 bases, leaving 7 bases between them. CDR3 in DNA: TGTGCCAGCATCCTCGGCTCTGGAAACACCATATATTTT. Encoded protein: CASILGSGNTIYF.

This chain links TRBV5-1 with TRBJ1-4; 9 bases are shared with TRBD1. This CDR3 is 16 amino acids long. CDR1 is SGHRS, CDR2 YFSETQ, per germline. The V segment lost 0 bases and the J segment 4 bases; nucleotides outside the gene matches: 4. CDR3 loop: CASSLAGTGFNEKLFF. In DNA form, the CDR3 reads TGCGCCAGCAGCTTGGCCGGGACAGGGTTTAATGAAAAACTGTTTTTT.

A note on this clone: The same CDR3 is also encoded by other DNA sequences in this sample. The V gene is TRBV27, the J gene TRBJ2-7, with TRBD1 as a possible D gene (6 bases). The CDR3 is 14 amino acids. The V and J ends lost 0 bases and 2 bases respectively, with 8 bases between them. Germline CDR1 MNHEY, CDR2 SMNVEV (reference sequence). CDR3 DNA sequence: TGTGCCAGCAGTTTATCGTCAGGGGCCTACGAGCAGTACTTC. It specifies CASSLSSGAYEQYF.

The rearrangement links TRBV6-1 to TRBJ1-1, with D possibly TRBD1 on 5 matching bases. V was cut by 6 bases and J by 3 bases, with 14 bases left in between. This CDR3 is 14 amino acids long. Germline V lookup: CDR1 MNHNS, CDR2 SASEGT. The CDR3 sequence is CASSRQGGDTEAFF. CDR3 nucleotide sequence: TGTGCCAGCAGCCGCCAGGGCGGGGACACTGAAGCTTTCTTT.

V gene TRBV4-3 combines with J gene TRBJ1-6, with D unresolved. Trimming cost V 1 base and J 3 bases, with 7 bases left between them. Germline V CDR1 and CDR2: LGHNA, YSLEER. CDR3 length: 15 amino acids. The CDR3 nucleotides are TGCGCCAGCAGCCAAGGGGAGATCTATAATTCACCCCTCCACTTT. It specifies CASSQGEIYNSPLHF.

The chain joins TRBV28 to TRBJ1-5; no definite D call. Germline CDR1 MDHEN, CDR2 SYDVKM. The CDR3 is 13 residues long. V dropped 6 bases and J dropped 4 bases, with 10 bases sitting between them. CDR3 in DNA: TGTGCCAGCAGGCGGCCGGGGAATCAGCCCCAGCATTTT. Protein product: CASRRPGNQPQHF.

This CDR3 reads CASSYAGKETQYF. The CDR3 DNA is TGTGCCAGCAGTTACGCCGGGAAAGAGACCCAGTACTTC. The chain uses TRBV6-2 or TRBV6-3 and TRBJ2-5, with D tentatively TRBD2 (5 bases). The CDR3 is 13 amino acids. From germline, CDR1 is MNHEY and CDR2 SVGEGT. V lost 2 bases to trimming and J lost 3 bases, with 7 bases between them.

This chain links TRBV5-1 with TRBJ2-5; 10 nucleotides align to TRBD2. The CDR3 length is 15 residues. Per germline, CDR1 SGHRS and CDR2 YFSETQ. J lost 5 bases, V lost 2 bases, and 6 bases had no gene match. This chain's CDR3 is CASSFTSGEAETQYF. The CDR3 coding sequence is TGCGCCAGCAGCTTCACTAGCGGGGAGGCGGAGACCCAGTACTTC.

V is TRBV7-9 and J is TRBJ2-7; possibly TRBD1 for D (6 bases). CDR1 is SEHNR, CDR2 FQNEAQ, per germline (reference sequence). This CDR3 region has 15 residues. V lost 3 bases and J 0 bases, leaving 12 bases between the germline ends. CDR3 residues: CASSLQGIPSYEQYF. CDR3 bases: TGTGCCAGCAGCTTGCAGGGGATTCCCTCCTACGAGCAGTACTTC.